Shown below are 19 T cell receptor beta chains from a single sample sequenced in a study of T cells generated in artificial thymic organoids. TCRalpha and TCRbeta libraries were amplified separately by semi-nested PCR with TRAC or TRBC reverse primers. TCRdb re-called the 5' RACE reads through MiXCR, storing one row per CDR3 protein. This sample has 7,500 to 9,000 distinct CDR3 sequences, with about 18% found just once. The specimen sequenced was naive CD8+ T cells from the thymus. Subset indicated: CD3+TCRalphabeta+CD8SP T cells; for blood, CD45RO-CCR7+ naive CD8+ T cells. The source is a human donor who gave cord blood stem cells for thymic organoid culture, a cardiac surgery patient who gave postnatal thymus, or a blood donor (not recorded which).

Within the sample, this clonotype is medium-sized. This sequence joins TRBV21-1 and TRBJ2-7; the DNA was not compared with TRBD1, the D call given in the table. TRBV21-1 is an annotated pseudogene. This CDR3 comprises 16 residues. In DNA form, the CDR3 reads TGTGCCGTACGACAGGGAATAGCTTCTTCTGGTTACGAGCAGTACTTC. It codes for CAVRQGIASSGYEQYF.

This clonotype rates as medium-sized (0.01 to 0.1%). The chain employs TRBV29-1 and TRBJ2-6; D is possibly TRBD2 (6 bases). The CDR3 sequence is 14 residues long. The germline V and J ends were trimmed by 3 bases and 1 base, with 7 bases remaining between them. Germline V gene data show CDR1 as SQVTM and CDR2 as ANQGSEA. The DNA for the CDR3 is TGCAGCGTTGACGGGGGTTCTGGGGCCAACGTCCTGACTTTC. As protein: CSVDGGSGANVLTF.

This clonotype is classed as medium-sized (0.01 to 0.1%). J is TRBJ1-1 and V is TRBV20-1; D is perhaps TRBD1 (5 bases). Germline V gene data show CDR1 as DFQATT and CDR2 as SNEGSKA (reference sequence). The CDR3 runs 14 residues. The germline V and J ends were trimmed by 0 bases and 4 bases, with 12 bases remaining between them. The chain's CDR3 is CSARDPRDSTEAFF. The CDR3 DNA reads TGCAGTGCTAGAGATCCCAGGGATAGCACTGAAGCTTTCTTT.

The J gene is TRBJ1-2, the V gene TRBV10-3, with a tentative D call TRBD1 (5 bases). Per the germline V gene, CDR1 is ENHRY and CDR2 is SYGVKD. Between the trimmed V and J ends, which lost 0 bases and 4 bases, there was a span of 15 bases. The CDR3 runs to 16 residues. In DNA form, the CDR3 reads TGTGCCATCAGTGAGTCGTCGACAGACTGTGTCTATGGCTACACCTTC. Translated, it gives CAISESSTDCVYGYTF.

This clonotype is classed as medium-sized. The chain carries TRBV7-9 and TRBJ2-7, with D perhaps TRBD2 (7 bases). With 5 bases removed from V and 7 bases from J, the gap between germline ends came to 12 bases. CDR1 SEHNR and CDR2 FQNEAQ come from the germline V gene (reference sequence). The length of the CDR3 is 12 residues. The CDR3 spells CASSRGGEEQYF. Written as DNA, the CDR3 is TGTGCCAGCAGCCGAGGGGGGGAAGAGCAGTACTTC.

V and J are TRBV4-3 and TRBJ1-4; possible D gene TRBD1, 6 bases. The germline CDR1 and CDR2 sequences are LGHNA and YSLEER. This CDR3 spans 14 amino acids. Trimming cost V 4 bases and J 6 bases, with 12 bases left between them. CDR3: CASSPTGADEKLFF. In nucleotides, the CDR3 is TGCGCCAGCAGCCCAACGGGGGCAGATGAAAAACTGTTTTTT.

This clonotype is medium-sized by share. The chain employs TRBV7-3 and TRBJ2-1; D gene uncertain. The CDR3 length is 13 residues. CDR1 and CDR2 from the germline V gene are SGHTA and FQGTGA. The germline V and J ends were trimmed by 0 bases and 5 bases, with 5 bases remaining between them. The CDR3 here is CASSLTVDNEQFF. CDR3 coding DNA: TGTGCCAGCAGCTTAACAGTTGACAATGAGCAGTTCTTC.

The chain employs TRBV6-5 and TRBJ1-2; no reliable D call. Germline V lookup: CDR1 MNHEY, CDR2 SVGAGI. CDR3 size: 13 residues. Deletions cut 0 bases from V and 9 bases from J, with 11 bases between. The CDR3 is CASSYSLVASYTF. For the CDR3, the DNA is TGTGCCAGCAGTTACTCGCTCGTAGCCAGCTACACCTTC.

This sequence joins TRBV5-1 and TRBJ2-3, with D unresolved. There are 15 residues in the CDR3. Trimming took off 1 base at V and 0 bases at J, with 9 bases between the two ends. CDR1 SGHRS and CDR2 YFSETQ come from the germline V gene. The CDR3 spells CASSLRRTSTDTQYF. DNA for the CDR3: TGCGCCAGCAGCTTGCGGAGAACTAGCACAGATACGCAGTATTTT.

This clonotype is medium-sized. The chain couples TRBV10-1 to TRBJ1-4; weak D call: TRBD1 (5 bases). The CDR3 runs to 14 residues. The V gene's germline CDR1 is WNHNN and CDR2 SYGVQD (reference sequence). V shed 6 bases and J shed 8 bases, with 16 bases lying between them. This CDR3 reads CASSNDRDGEKLFF. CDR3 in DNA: TGCGCCAGCAGCAACGACCGGGACGGGGAAAAACTGTTTTTT.

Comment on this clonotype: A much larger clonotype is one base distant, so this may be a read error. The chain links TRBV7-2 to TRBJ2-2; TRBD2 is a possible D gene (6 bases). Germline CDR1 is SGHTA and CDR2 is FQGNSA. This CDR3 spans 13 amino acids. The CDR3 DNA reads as TGTGCCAGCAGCTTTTTGAACACCGGGGGGCTGTTTTTT. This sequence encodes CASSFLNTGGLFF.

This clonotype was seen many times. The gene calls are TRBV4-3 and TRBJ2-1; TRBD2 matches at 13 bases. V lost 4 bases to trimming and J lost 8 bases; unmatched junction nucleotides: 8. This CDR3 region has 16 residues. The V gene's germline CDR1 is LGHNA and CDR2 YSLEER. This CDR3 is CASSLTLAGGADEQFF. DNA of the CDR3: TGCGCCAGCAGCCTAACACTAGCGGGGGGGGCCGATGAGCAGTTCTTC.

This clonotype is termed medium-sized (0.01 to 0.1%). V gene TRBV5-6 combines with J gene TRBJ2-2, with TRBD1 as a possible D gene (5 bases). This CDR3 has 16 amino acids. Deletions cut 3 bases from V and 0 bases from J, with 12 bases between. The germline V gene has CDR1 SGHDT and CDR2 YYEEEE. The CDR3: CASSSPTETNTGELFF. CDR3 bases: TGTGCCAGCAGCTCACCGACAGAGACGAACACCGGGGAGCTGTTTTTT.

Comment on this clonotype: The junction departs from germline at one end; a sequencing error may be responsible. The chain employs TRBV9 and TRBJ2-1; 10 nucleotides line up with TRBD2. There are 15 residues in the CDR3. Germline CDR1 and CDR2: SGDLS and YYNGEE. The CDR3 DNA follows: TGTGCCGGCAGTCCCTCCTCGGGACTAGCGCTGGAGCAGTTCTTC. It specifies CAGSPSSGLALEQFF.

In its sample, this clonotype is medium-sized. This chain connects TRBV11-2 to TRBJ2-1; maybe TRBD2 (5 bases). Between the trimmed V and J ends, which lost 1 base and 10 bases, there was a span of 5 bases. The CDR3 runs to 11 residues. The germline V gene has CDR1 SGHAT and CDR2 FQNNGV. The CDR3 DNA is TGTGCCAGCAGCTTAGCGGGGGAGCAGTTCTTC. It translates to CASSLAGEQFF.

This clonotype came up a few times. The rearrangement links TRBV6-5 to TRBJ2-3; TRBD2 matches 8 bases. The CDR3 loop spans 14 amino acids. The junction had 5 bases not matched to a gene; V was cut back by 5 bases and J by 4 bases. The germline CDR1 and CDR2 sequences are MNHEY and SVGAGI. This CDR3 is CASSNRGGADTQYF. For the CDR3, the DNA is TGTGCCAGCAGTAATCGGGGGGGCGCAGATACGCAGTATTTT.

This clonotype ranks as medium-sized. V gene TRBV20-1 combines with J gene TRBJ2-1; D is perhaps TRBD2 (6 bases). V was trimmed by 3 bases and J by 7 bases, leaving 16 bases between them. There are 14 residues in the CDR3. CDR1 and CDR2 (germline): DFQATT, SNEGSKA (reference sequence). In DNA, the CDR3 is TGCAGTGCTAGCCCGGGAGTTTCATCAAATGAGCAGTTCTTC. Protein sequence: CSASPGVSSNEQFF.

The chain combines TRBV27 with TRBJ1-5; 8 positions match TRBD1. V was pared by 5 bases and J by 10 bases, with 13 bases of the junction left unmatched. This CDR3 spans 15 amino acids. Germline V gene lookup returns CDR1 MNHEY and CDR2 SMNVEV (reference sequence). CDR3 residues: CASSRKTGANSPQHF. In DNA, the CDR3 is TGTGCCAGCAGTCGAAAGACAGGGGCCAATTCACCCCAGCATTTT.

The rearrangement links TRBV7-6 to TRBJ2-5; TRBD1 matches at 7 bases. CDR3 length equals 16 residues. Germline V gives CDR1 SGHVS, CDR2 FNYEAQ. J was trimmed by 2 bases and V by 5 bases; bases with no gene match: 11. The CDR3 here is CASSRTSGGGQETQYF. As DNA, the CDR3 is TGTGCCAGCAGCCGTACCTCAGGGGGTGGGCAAGAGACCCAGTACTTC.